This is a list of T cell receptor beta chains from one sample in a study of T-cell reconstitution after alpha-beta-depleted transplantation in children. TCRdb re-derived calls from the PCR reads in MiXCR, one entry per CDR3 protein. The repertoire has nearly 250,000 distinct CDR3 sequences, roughly 7.7% of them found once; the top ten carry 5% to 8%. Here the sequenced sample was PBMCs, mostly from graft donor cells, taken 180 days after TCRalphabeta/CD19-depleted stem cell transplant. These receptor sequences come from a male patient younger than 18 who had a stem cell transplant for acute lymphoblastic leukemia, so the T cells may come from the graft donor. Both conserved end residues are part of each CDR3. D genes are given only for firm matches. Part of the rows lack a size; the others show once, few, many or a class for expanded clones.

J gene,V gene,D gene,clone size,CDR3 protein,CDR3 DNA
TRBJ2-7,TRBV6-2/TRBV6-3,TRBD1,many,CASSSSISGQGSYEQYF,TGTGCCAGCAGTTCATCCATCTCGGGACAGGGTTCCTACGAGCAGTACTTC
TRBJ2-2,TRBV5-1,NA,many,CASSLVGHSTGELFF,TGCGCCAGCAGCTTGGTCGGGCATAGTACCGGGGAGCTGTTTTTT
TRBJ2-5,TRBV3-1,NA,few,CASSHWDWSETQYF,TGTGCCAGCAGCCATTGGGACTGGTCGGAGACCCAGTACTTC
TRBJ2-3,TRBV11-2,TRBD2,few,CASSLRELAGGRSTDTQYF,TGTGCCAGCAGCTTACGGGAACTAGCGGGGGGGCGGAGCACAGATACGCAGTATTTT
TRBJ2-7,TRBV4-2,NA,many,CASSQDLSRFEYEQYF,TGTGCCAGCAGCCAAGATCTTAGCAGGTTTGAATACGAGCAGTACTTC
TRBJ2-5,TRBV7-9,TRBD1,few,CASSFWTGPETQYF,TGTGCCAGCAGCTTTTGGACAGGACCCGAGACCCAGTACTTC
TRBJ2-1,TRBV14,TRBD1,many,CASSQGQGAWYNEQFF,TGTGCCAGCAGCCAGGGACAGGGGGCTTGGTACAATGAGCAGTTCTTC
TRBJ2-1,TRBV2,NA,many,CASSELAEQFF,TGTGCCAGCAGTGAACTAGCCGAGCAGTTCTTC
TRBJ2-5,TRBV29-1,NA,many,CSVDASSLGETQYF,TGCAGCGTTGACGCCAGCTCCCTGGGAGAGACCCAGTACTTC
TRBJ2-7,TRBV3-1,NA,NA,CASSSIQPDRIYEQYF,TGTGCCAGCAGCTCGATACAGCCAGACCGTATCTACGAGCAGTACTTC
TRBJ2-1,TRBV10-3,NA,many,CAISGKDEQFF,TGTGCCATCAGCGGAAAGGATGAGCAGTTCTTC
TRBJ2-3,TRBV28,NA,many,CASSWVRVATDTQYF,TGTGCCAGCAGTTGGGTCAGGGTGGCAACAGATACGCAGTATTTT
TRBJ2-3,TRBV10-3,TRBD2,many,CAIRRGRLAGAEDTQYF,TGTGCCATCAGAAGGGGGAGACTAGCGGGAGCTGAAGATACGCAGTATTTT
TRBJ2-5,TRBV5-4,NA,many,CASSPSGGRETQYF,TGTGCCAGCAGCCCAAGTGGGGGGCGAGAGACCCAGTACTTC
TRBJ1-2,TRBV10-3,NA,many,CAIRQNRDGSYTF,TGTGCCATCAGACAAAACAGGGATGGGAGCTACACCTTC